This T cell receptor beta chain was retrieved from a study of shared clonotypes between healthy human individuals. Sequenced by immunoSEQ multiplex PCR; TCRdb stores in-frame clones only, minus some. The sample lists about 2.4 million clones, roughly 93% seen once, with 0.36% in the top ten. The CDR3 length is 17 residues. Trimming cost V 6 bases and J 6 bases; bases outside gene matches: 18. Germline-derived CDR1 and CDR2 are SNHLY and FYNNEI. Sequenced input: naive CD4+ T cells from PBMCs. Documented subset: CD45RA+ positively selected. The clonotype originates from a young man in good health. Some clones in this sample may be carry-over from other donors' samples. The gene calls are TRBV2 and TRBJ1-2, with 8 nucleotides matching TRBD1. The CDR3 DNA reads as TGTGCCAGCAGCAACTTTATTCTCCGGCAGGGGGCTCATGGCTACACCTTC. It codes for CASSNFILRQGAHGYTF.